One and the same sample provided the 16 T cell receptor beta chains below, sequenced in a study of blood T cell repertoires in COVID-19. Profiling relied on immunoSEQ multiplex PCR, and the TCRdb table lists in-frame clones only, not all of them. This sample yields 350,000 to 550,000 clones, of which more than 80% are seen a single time; around 1.1% belongs to the top ten. The sample consisted of PBMCs or T cells enriched from blood (not recorded which). Every receptor here comes from a man between 25 and 39 years old who had recovered from COVID-19.

J is TRBJ1-2 and V is TRBV16; D gene ambiguous. Trimming removed 3 bases at V and 7 bases at J, with 12 bases between. The CDR3 has 13 amino acids. Germline V gene data show CDR1 as KGHSY and CDR2 as FQNENV. The CDR3 region is CASSHRAESGYTF. Here the CDR3 DNA reads TGTGCCAGCAGCCACCGCGCGGAGTCTGGCTACACCTTC.

This chain uses TRBV12-3 or TRBV12-4 with TRBJ2-2; 10 bases align to TRBD1. With 5 bases clipped from V and 8 bases from J, the junction kept 2 bases outside the gene matches. CDR3 size: 13 residues. The CDR3 nucleotides read TGTGCCAGCAGTCGGACAGGGGGTGGGGAGCTGTTTTTT. Translation: CASSRTGGGELFF.

The chain combines TRBV5-4 with TRBJ2-7, with 7 bases identical to TRBD1. The CDR3 contains 14 residues. The V gene end was trimmed by 0 bases and the J gene end by 2 bases; junction bases not matched to a gene: 2. Germline CDR1 and CDR2: SGHNT and YYREEE (reference sequence). CDR3 residues: CASSLGTGAYEQYF. The CDR3, as DNA: TGTGCCAGCAGCTTGGGGACAGGAGCCTACGAGCAGTACTTC.

This clone appeared a single time. This chain joins TRBV5-8 and TRBJ2-5; 9 nucleotides match TRBD1. CDR3 length: 14 amino acids. After removal of 4 bases from V and 5 bases from J, the junction contained 6 bases not matched to a gene. Germline lookup yields CDR1 SGHTS and CDR2 YDEGEE. CDR3 DNA sequence: TGTGCCAGCAGCAGGACAGGGGTGGAGGAGACCCAGTACTTC. It is translated as CASSRTGVEETQYF. The whole variable domain, remainder taken from reference TRBV5-8 and TRBJ2-5, is EAGVTQSPTHLIKTRGQQATLRCSPISGHTSVYWYQQALGLGLQFLLWYDEGEERNRGNFPPRFSGRQFPNYSSELNVNALELEDSALYLCASSRTGVEETQYFGPGTRLLVL.

In its sample, this clone was seen a few times. This rearrangement joins TRBV29-1 to TRBJ2-2; 13 bases map to TRBD2. J gave up 6 bases and V 5 bases, and 12 bases lay outside the gene matches. Per germline, CDR1 SQVTM and CDR2 ANQGSEA. CDR3 length: 17 amino acids. Here the CDR3 reads CSVRGTSGIANSGELFF. CDR3 bases: TGCAGCGTTCGAGGGACTAGCGGGATCGCCAATTCCGGGGAGCTGTTTTTT.

Regarding this clone: The sample carries other DNA sequences with the same CDR3. This chain links TRBV5-4 with TRBJ2-1; D not certain. Trimming shortened V by 0 bases and J by 3 bases, and 7 bases separated the two germline ends. Germline V lookup: CDR1 SGHNT, CDR2 YYREEE (reference sequence). This CDR3 contains 14 residues. CDR3 protein: CASSLAGSYNEQFF. CDR3 nucleotides: TGTGCCAGCAGCTTGGCAGGTAGCTACAATGAGCAGTTCTTC.

V usage is TRBV3-1 (or the pseudogene TRBV3-2) and J usage is TRBJ2-1, with 8 bases aligning to TRBD1. After removal of 7 bases from V and 5 bases from J, the junction contained 10 bases not matched to a gene. The CDR3 totals 15 residues. Germline V CDR1 and CDR2: LGHDT, YNNKEL (reference sequence). The CDR3 sequence is CASTFGQGVNNEQFF. The CDR3 coding sequence is TGTGCCAGCACCTTTGGACAGGGAGTCAACAATGAGCAGTTCTTC.

The CDR3 DNA follows: TGTGCCAGCAGCTTAGCTCACGTAGGACAGGCTGGTTCCTACGAGCAGTACTTC. Translated: CASSLAHVGQAGSYEQYF. The genes are TRBV11-2 and TRBJ2-7; 7 nucleotides match TRBD1. V shed 1 base, J shed 1 base, and the junction held 13 bases outside the gene matches. The CDR3 contains 18 residues. CDR1 is SGHAT, CDR2 FQNNGV, per germline. Together with reference TRBV11-2 and TRBJ2-7, the CDR3 gives the full variable domain: EAGVAQSPRYKIIEKRQSVAFWCNPISGHATLYWYQQILGQGPKLLIQFQNNGVVDDSQLPKDRFSAERLKGVDSTLKIQPAKLEDSAVYLCASSLAHVGQAGSYEQYFGPGTRLTVT.

This chain links TRBV11-2 with TRBJ1-1; unclear D gene. The CDR3 length is 14 residues. Germline values: CDR1 SGHAT, CDR2 FQNNGV. The V end was cut by 6 bases, the J end by 1 base, with 12 bases between. CDR3 residues: CASSRFAKNTEAFF. The CDR3 coding sequence is TGTGCCAGCAGTAGATTCGCCAAGAACACTGAAGCTTTCTTT.

V and J are TRBV30 and TRBJ2-6; 9 bases line up with TRBD1. V lost 2 bases to trimming and J lost 2 bases; unmatched junction nucleotides: 10. The CDR3 has 18 amino acids. Germline V gene lookup returns CDR1 GTSNPN and CDR2 SVGIG (reference sequence). The CDR3 DNA sequence: TGTGCCTGGAGTCTAGCCGGGACAGGGCTCGCTGGGGCCAACGTCCTGACTTTC. It specifies CAWSLAGTGLAGANVLTF.

The rearrangement links TRBV7-3 to TRBJ2-2; possibly TRBD2 for D (5 bases). The CDR3 consists of 16 residues. V lost 5 bases to trimming and J lost 6 bases, with 19 bases between them. In germline, CDR1 is SGHTA, CDR2 FQGTGA. Written as DNA, the CDR3 is TGTGCCAGCAGCCCAGAGGGTGGAGAGTCCCCCGGGGAGCTGTTTTTT. This translates into CASSPEGGESPGELFF.

The chain uses TRBV5-1 and TRBJ1-1, with D maybe TRBD1 (5 bases). Looked up from germline, CDR1 is SGHRS and CDR2 is YFSETQ. The V end lost 5 bases, the J end lost 0 bases, and 17 bases lay between the germline ends. The CDR3 is made up of 16 amino acids. In DNA form, the CDR3 reads TGCGCCAGCAGATCAACCCCCGGGACTCTGAACACTGAAGCTTTCTTT. This gives the protein CASRSTPGTLNTEAFF.

The genes are TRBV27 and TRBJ2-2; a possible D gene is TRBD2 (5 bases). CDR1 and CDR2 from the germline V gene are MNHEY and SMNVEV (reference sequence). The CDR3 covers 14 residues. V lost 2 bases to trimming and J lost 7 bases, with 11 bases between them. CDR3 coding DNA: TGTGCCAGCAGTTTAGGGAGAGTTAGCGGGGAGCTGTTTTTT. This translates into CASSLGRVSGELFF.

V usage is TRBV28 and J usage is TRBJ1-5, with TRBD1 matching over 9 bases. Germline CDR1 MDHEN, CDR2 SYDVKM. CDR3 length: 14 amino acids. V lost 6 bases and J lost 6; bases outside the gene matches: 6. CDR3 nucleotides: TGTGCCAGCAGCAAAGGGACAGGGAGTCAGCCCCAGCATTTT. This encodes CASSKGTGSQPQHF.

This sequence joins TRBV28 and TRBJ1-6, with 8 bases fitting TRBD1. Germline V CDR1 and CDR2: MDHEN, SYDVKM. This CDR3 spans 15 amino acids. With 7 bases clipped from V and 8 bases from J, the junction kept 10 bases outside the gene matches. CDR3 nucleotides: TGTGCCAGCATAAGCGGGGACAGGCTGGATTCACCCCTCCACTTT. It specifies CASISGDRLDSPLHF.

The chain employs TRBV5-1 and TRBJ2-2; the match to TRBD2 covers 8 bases. V gave up 4 bases and J gave up 3 bases; unmatched junction bases: 5. Germline V lookup: CDR1 SGHRS, CDR2 YFSETQ. The CDR3 has 15 amino acids. CDR3 protein: CASSVLADHTGELFF. The CDR3 coding sequence is TGCGCCAGCAGCGTACTAGCGGACCACACCGGGGAGCTGTTTTTT.